What follows describes a single T cell receptor (beta chain). This CDR3 has 13 amino acids. CDR1 is SGHRS, CDR2 YFSETQ, per germline. Trimming pared 4 bases from V and 3 bases from J, leaving 8 bases between. This record comes from a study of Tregs in tolerant kidney transplant recipients. CD4+CD25+CD127- Tregs, CD4+CD25- non-Tregs, CD4 and CD8 cells were sorted. Generated by immunoSEQ multiplex PCR, the TCRdb table keeps only in-frame clones and is missing some. The data hold some 110,000 clones, with around 91% observed a single time. The chain carries TRBV5-1 and TRBJ2-1; the D gene is possibly TRBD2 (5 bases). The sequenced sample was CD4+ T cells from blood. This clonotype originated in a human donor in good health. CDR3 protein: CASSGSFYNEQFF. The CDR3, as DNA: TGCGCCAGCAGCGGGAGTTTCTACAATGAGCAGTTCTTC.